This T cell receptor (beta chain) emerged from a study of vaccination effects on CD4 cells after COVID-19. Study in general: Participants got two doses of BNT162b2 or mRNA-1273 vaccine. Overall study findings and caveats: Marked clonal contraction was seen in infection- and vaccine-induced clones late after vaccination.

On roughly day 10 of culture, CD4+ T cells were separated out. Generated by immunoSEQ multiplex PCR, the TCRdb table keeps only in-frame clones and is missing some. Of more than 30,000 clones listed, roughly 74% are singletons. In the case of this clone: Its antigen is not identified.

The TCR was taken from a human donor who received a COVID-19 vaccine. The sample here was CD4+ T cells from PBMCs cultured without peptide, taken before COVID-19 vaccination.

The CDR3 protein is CASSIPDRGFNQPQHF. CDR3 nucleotides: TGTGCCAGTAGTATCCCCGACAGGGGATTCAATCAGCCCCAGCATTTT. This rearrangement joins TRBV19 to TRBJ1-5, with 8 bases matching TRBD1. CDR1 is LNHDA, CDR2 SQIVND, per germline (reference sequence). The CDR3 has 16 amino acids. J lost 3 bases, V lost 3 bases, and 7 bases had no gene match.